The 18 T cell receptor beta chains presented below share a single source sample, sequenced in a study of breast tumors, draining lymph nodes, adjacent tissues. TCRdb independently ran MiXCR on the multiplex PCR reads; one entry per CDR3 protein. The sample lists about 12,000 distinct CDR3 sequences; around 70% were seen once. The sample consisted of tumor-adjacent breast tissue. The receptors shown here come from a female donor with breast cancer. Some clones in this sample may be carry-over from other donors' samples.

J is TRBJ1-4 and V is TRBV6-1; no reliable D call. In germline, CDR1 is MNHNS, CDR2 SASEGT. CDR3 length: 14 amino acids. Trimming removed 4 bases at V and 4 bases at J, with 10 bases between. The CDR3 sequence: CASSVGPLNEKLFF. The DNA for the CDR3 is TGTGCCAGCAGTGTAGGGCCCCTTAATGAAAAACTGTTTTTT.

Relative to its sample, this clonotype is medium-sized (0.01 to 0.1%). The chain links TRBV20-1 to TRBJ1-5; 8 bases are shared with TRBD1. The CDR3 totals 12 residues. V lost 6 bases to trimming and J lost 4 bases; unmatched junction nucleotides: 2. Germline assignment: CDR1 DFQATT and CDR2 SNEGSKA (reference sequence). The CDR3, as DNA: TGCAGTGCACAGGGGGGGAATCAGCCCCAGCATTTT. Its protein is CSAQGGNQPQHF.

Only a few counts were recorded for this clonotype. A read error may account for a junction end that differs from germline. The chain couples TRBV7-6 to TRBJ2-1; 8 nucleotides agree with TRBD2. CDR3 length equals 15 residues. Germline CDR1 SGHVS, CDR2 FNYEAQ. The CDR3: CASSLGYGRGDEQSF. For the CDR3, the DNA is TGTGCTAGCAGCTTGGGATACGGGAGGGGAGATGAGCAGTCCTTC.

The rearrangement joins TRBV20-1 to TRBJ2-7; 8 bases align to TRBD1. Germline loops: CDR1 DFQATT, CDR2 SNEGSKA (reference sequence). The CDR3 length is 15 residues. The J segment lost 6 bases and the V segment lost 0 bases, leaving 10 bases of the junction unmatched. CDR3: CSAREARGQGAEQYF. CDR3 nucleotide sequence: TGCAGTGCTAGAGAGGCCCGCGGACAGGGTGCCGAGCAGTACTTC.

This rearrangement joins TRBV28 to TRBJ2-3, with 9 nucleotides matching TRBD2. Per the germline V gene, CDR1 is MDHEN and CDR2 is SYDVKM. The CDR3 is 15 residues long. V was clipped by 5 bases and J by 2 bases; unmatched bases: 5. The CDR3 spells CASSAGLASTDTQYF. DNA for the CDR3: TGTGCCAGCAGTGCGGGACTAGCCTCCACAGATACGCAGTATTTT.

The rearrangement links TRBV2 to TRBJ2-5; 11 nucleotides line up with TRBD2. The length of the CDR3 is 16 residues. J lost 7 bases, V lost 3 bases, and 10 bases had no gene match. CDR1 and CDR2 (germline): SNHLY, FYNNEI. The CDR3 DNA follows: TGTGCCAGCAGTGATACGACTAGCGGGGTGATAAGGACCCAGTACTTC. Translating gives CASSDTTSGVIRTQYF.

In this sample, this clonotype is large (0.1 to 1%). Germline and junction disagree at one end, which may indicate a read error. V usage is TRBV11-2 and J usage is TRBJ2-7; 13 positions match TRBD2. The CDR3 runs 14 residues. CDR1 SGHAT and CDR2 FQNNGV come from the germline V gene. CDR3 region: CASSSGLAGTRTVF. CDR3 in DNA: TGTGCCAGCAGCTCGGGACTAGCGGGAACCCGGACAGTCTTC.

The chain links TRBV7-9 to TRBJ2-7; 8 nucleotides line up with TRBD1. Trimming at V came to 6 bases and at J to 3 bases, leaving 7 bases not matched to a gene. CDR3 length equals 14 residues. Looked up from germline, CDR1 is SEHNR and CDR2 is FQNEAQ (reference sequence). The CDR3 DNA is TGTGCCAGCAGGGATTCGGGACAGGACTACGAGCAGTACTTC. This translates into CASRDSGQDYEQYF.

The chain couples TRBV9 to TRBJ2-3; no clear D. The CDR3 is 12 amino acids. Trimming left V 4 bases short and J 5 bases short, with 8 bases between. The germline V gene encodes CDR1 SGDLS and CDR2 YYNGEE. The CDR3 nucleotides are TGTGCCAGCAGCCCCGTCGGAGATACGCAGTATTTT. Translated: CASSPVGDTQYF.

The chain uses TRBV7-9 and TRBJ2-2; D remains ambiguous. The CDR3 spans 13 residues. Germline loops: CDR1 SEHNR, CDR2 FQNEAQ (reference sequence). Trimming shortened V by 4 bases and J by 4 bases, and 7 bases separated the two germline ends. CDR3 sequence: CASSSGGTGELFF. The CDR3 region has the DNA TGTGCCAGCAGCTCAGGCGGCACCGGGGAGCTGTTTTTT.

The chain is built from TRBV11-1 and TRBJ1-2; D may be TRBD1 (5 bases). V lost 5 bases to trimming and J lost 6 bases, with 16 bases between them. CDR1 and CDR2 (germline): SGHAT, FQDESV (reference sequence). This CDR3 is 14 amino acids long. The CDR3 region is CASSVNQGMDGYTF. CDR3 bases: TGTGCCAGCAGCGTCAATCAGGGAATGGATGGCTACACCTTC.

This clonotype was picked up many times. The chain has TRBV19 and TRBJ2-7, with D possibly being TRBD1 (6 bases). CDR1 and CDR2 (germline): LNHDA, SQIVND (reference sequence). V lost 8 bases and J lost 2, with 13 bases in between. CDR3 length equals 13 residues. This chain's CDR3 is CASGNRAPYEQYF. CDR3 nucleotide sequence: TGTGCCAGTGGAAACAGGGCCCCCTACGAGCAGTACTTC.

V is TRBV7-6 and J is TRBJ2-1; either TRBD1 or TRBD2 may supply D (5 bases each). Germline CDR1 is SGHVS and CDR2 is FNYEAQ. The CDR3 consists of 16 residues. The germline V and J ends were trimmed by 4 bases and 7 bases, with 20 bases remaining between them. CDR3 nucleotide sequence: TGTGCCAGCAGCTCCACCGATTCCACCGGGGCGAATGAGCAGTTCTTC. It specifies CASSSTDSTGANEQFF.

This clonotype was counted many times. This chain links TRBV6-6 with TRBJ1-5; 8 nucleotides match TRBD1. Trimming removed 5 bases from V and 7 bases from J; junction bases left unmatched: 10. This CDR3 contains 15 residues. CDR1 and CDR2 (germline): MNHNY, SVGAGI (reference sequence). CDR3 loop: CASSINQDRAQPQHF. The DNA of the CDR3 is TGTGCCAGCAGTATAAACCAGGACAGGGCACAGCCCCAGCATTTT.

This sequence joins TRBV20-1 and TRBJ2-2; either TRBD1 or TRBD2 may fit D (5 bases each). The CDR3 spans 11 residues. The V and J ends lost 3 bases and 6 bases respectively, with 5 bases between them. Germline CDR1 is DFQATT and CDR2 is SNEGSKA (reference sequence). The DNA of the CDR3 is TGCAGTGCTAGGGGGGCCGGGGAGCTGTTTTTT. Protein product: CSARGAGELFF.

The chain carries TRBV20-1 and TRBJ2-7; TRBD2 matches at 14 bases. CDR1 is DFQATT and CDR2 is SNEGSKA in the germline V gene (reference sequence). This CDR3 has 15 amino acids. V lost 4 bases, J lost 7 bases, and 9 bases stayed unmatched. CDR3 in DNA: TGCAGTGCTAATCGACTAGCGGGAGGGCCGGGAGAGCAGTACTTC. Amino acids: CSANRLAGGPGEQYF.

This chain joins TRBV2 and TRBJ2-5; D unclear. Germline V CDR1 and CDR2: SNHLY, FYNNEI. V lost 2 bases to trimming and J lost 1 base, with 5 bases between them. The CDR3 spans 13 residues. The CDR3 sequence: CASSERSQETQYF. The CDR3, as DNA: TGTGCCAGCAGTGAACGGAGCCAAGAGACCCAGTACTTC.

The chain recombines TRBV15 with TRBJ2-6; D is unresolved. In germline, CDR1 is LNHNV, CDR2 YYDKDF (reference sequence). V was pared by 1 base and J by 1 base, with 5 bases between. The CDR3 extends over 15 amino acids. The CDR3 region has the DNA TGTGCCACCAGCAGAGGATTTTCTGGGGCCAACGTCCTGACTTTC. As protein: CATSRGFSGANVLTF.